Below are 10 T cell receptor beta chains sequenced from a single sample in a study of OX40 agonist ivuxolimab in advanced cancers. Clones were read by immunoSEQ multiplex PCR, and TCRdb kept only the in-frame ones, dropping some. Altogether tens of thousands of clones are present, roughly 87% being singletons, with the ten largest covering about 1.8%. Here the sequenced sample was CD4+ or CD8+ T cells sorted from blood, taken in a trial of the OX40 agonist ivuxolimab. These receptors were taken from an adult with an advanced solid tumor such as melanoma, head and neck, liver or kidney cancer.

The V and J genes are TRBV18 and TRBJ2-2; 8 bases line up with TRBD1. Germline V lookup: CDR1 KGHSH, CDR2 LQKENI. V trimming: 3 bases; J trimming: 0 bases; junction bases outside the gene matches: 3. CDR3 length: 16 residues. CDR3 sequence: CASSPAGGANTGELFF. In DNA form, the CDR3 reads TGTGCCAGCTCACCCGCAGGGGGCGCGAACACCGGGGAGCTGTTTTTT.

This sequence joins TRBV14 and TRBJ2-7; D call uncertain. The CDR3 loop spans 14 amino acids. The germline CDR1 and CDR2 sequences are SGHDN and FVKESK. Trimming took off 4 bases at V and 3 bases at J, with 13 bases between the two ends. The DNA of the CDR3 is TGTGCCAGCAGCCTCGTCTCTGGGAACTACGAGCAGTACTTC. The encoded protein is CASSLVSGNYEQYF.

The J gene is TRBJ2-1, the V gene TRBV10-3; 9 positions agree with TRBD2. The CDR3 has 18 amino acids. The germline V gene encodes CDR1 ENHRY and CDR2 SYGVKD. V lost 1 base, J lost 6 bases, and 13 bases stayed unmatched. This CDR3 is CAISELGGGGALLNEQFF. The DNA for the CDR3 is TGTGCCATCAGTGAGTTGGGGGGCGGGGGGGCCTTACTCAATGAGCAGTTCTTC.

The J gene is TRBJ2-1, the V gene TRBV5-1, with D unresolved. CDR1 is SGHRS and CDR2 is YFSETQ in the germline V gene. CDR3 length equals 15 residues. V lost 3 bases and J 0 bases, leaving 10 bases between the germline ends. CDR3 bases: TGCGCCAGCAGCTCGGACGGAAGCTCCTACAATGAGCAGTTCTTC. Amino acids: CASSSDGSSYNEQFF.

V usage is TRBV5-4 and J usage is TRBJ2-2; D is unclear. This CDR3 is 13 amino acids long. V lost 2 bases, J lost 1 base, and 3 bases lay in between. Germline-derived CDR1 and CDR2 are SGHNT and YYREEE (reference sequence). CDR3 sequence reads: CASSFQNTGELFF. In DNA form, the CDR3 reads TGTGCCAGCAGCTTTCAGAACACCGGGGAGCTGTTTTTT.

V and J are TRBV28 and TRBJ1-2; tentative D call: TRBD1 (5 bases). Trimming removed 9 bases at V and 5 bases at J, with 13 bases between. The V gene's germline CDR1 is MDHEN and CDR2 SYDVKM. The CDR3 has 12 amino acids. The CDR3 here is CASGGGQYGYTF. The CDR3 nucleotides are TGTGCCAGTGGCGGGGGTCAGTATGGCTACACCTTC.

The rearrangement joins TRBV5-1 to TRBJ2-1; weak D call: TRBD1 (6 bases). The CDR3 totals 15 residues. Trimming took off 0 bases at V and 1 base at J, with 8 bases between the two ends. Per germline, CDR1 SGHRS and CDR2 YFSETQ. Here the CDR3 reads CASSLEGDSYNEQFF. The CDR3 nucleotides are TGCGCCAGCAGCTTGGAGGGGGATTCCTACAATGAGCAGTTCTTC.

V gene TRBV11-3 combines with J gene TRBJ2-3; D call uncertain. CDR1 is SGHNT, CDR2 YENEEA, per germline. Trimming shortened V by 5 bases and J by 4 bases, and 19 bases separated the two germline ends. This CDR3 is built from 16 residues. The chain's CDR3 is CASSRRALKPADTQYF. CDR3 bases: TGTGCCAGCAGCCGCCGAGCCCTTAAACCGGCAGATACGCAGTATTTT.

The chain combines TRBV7-2 with TRBJ2-7; D is uncertain. CDR1 and CDR2 from the germline V gene are SGHTA and FQGNSA. The V end was cut by 0 bases, the J end by 2 bases, with 2 bases between. The CDR3 runs to 12 residues. In DNA, the CDR3 is TGTGCCAGCAGCTTAGCCACCTACGAGCAGTACTTC. It translates to CASSLATYEQYF. The entire variable domain, with the rest obtained from reference TRBV7-2 and TRBJ2-7, is as follows: GAGVSQSPSNKVTEKGKDVELRCDPISGHTALYWYRQSLGQGLEFLIYFQGNSAPDKSGLPSDRFSAERTGGSVSTLTIQRTQQEDSAVYLCASSLATYEQYFGPGTRLTVT.

The chain is built from TRBV7-9 and TRBJ1-1, with 7 bases aligning to TRBD1. The CDR3 extends over 16 amino acids. Unmatched junction bases numbered 7, after V lost 3 bases and J lost 0 bases. The germline V gene encodes CDR1 SEHNR and CDR2 FQNEAQ (reference sequence). CDR3 in DNA: TGTGCCAGCAGCTTTTTCCCAGGGACAGTGAACACTGAAGCTTTCTTT. Its protein product is CASSFFPGTVNTEAFF. The full variable domain, in which reference TRBV7-9 and TRBJ1-1 provide the parts outside the CDR3, is DTGVSQNPRHKITKRGQNVTFRCDPISEHNRLYWYRQTLGQGPEFLTYFQNEAQLEKSRLLSDRFSAERPKGSFSTLEIQRTEQGDSAMYLCASSFFPGTVNTEAFFGQGTRLTVV.